One and the same sample provided the 14 T cell receptor beta chains below, sequenced in a study of Ad26.COV2.S vaccination and SARS-CoV-2 variants. Only in-frame clones appear in the TCRdb table, and some are missing; sequencing was by immunoSEQ multiplex PCR. The data show fewer than 900,000 clones, about 90% seen once. Treatment denoted: about 20 received Ad26.COV2.S at low or high dose, single or two shots; a few received placebo; per-sample allocation not given. Following the first vaccine or placebo injection, samples were taken on day 63. The sample here was peripheral blood, taken in a trial of Ad26.COV2.S vaccine versus placebo. These receptors were taken from a person between 18 and 65 years old who received the Ad26.COV2.S COVID-19 vaccine or a placebo.

To note about this clone: Different DNA sequences within this sample yield the same CDR3. The gene calls are TRBV11-2 and TRBJ2-1; D is uncertain. The CDR3 totals 15 residues. The V gene lost 1 base and the J gene lost 0 bases, with 7 bases spanning the gap. From germline, CDR1 is SGHAT and CDR2 FQNNGV. CDR3 residues: CASSLVGGSYNEQFF. The CDR3 DNA reads as TGTGCCAGCAGCTTAGTGGGTGGCTCCTACAATGAGCAGTTCTTC.

The CDR3 here is CATSDGGGDSYEQYF. In DNA form, the CDR3 reads TGTGCCACCAGTGATGGGGGAGGGGATTCCTACGAGCAGTACTTC. This chain connects TRBV24-1 to TRBJ2-7, with TRBD2 identical over 7 bases. The CDR3 is made up of 15 amino acids. Trimming cost V 3 bases and J 1 base; bases outside gene matches: 5. Germline V gene sequence: CDR1 KGHDR, CDR2 SFDVKD.

The chain carries TRBV9 and TRBJ1-2; unclear D gene. The CDR3 contains 13 residues. Germline CDR1 SGDLS, CDR2 YYNGEE. Trimming stripped 0 bases from V and 8 bases from J, with 11 bases between. The CDR3: CASSVAPIGGYTF. The CDR3 region has the DNA TGTGCCAGCAGCGTAGCCCCCATAGGGGGCTACACCTTC.

This clone was found once. J is TRBJ1-3 and V is TRBV6-5, with D possibly TRBD1 on 5 matching bases. V gave up 10 bases and J gave up 0 bases, with 13 bases separating them. This CDR3 is built from 14 residues. Per germline, CDR1 MNHEY and CDR2 SVGAGI. In DNA form, the CDR3 reads TGTGCCACCCGCGGGGGGAGCTCTGGAAACACCATATATTTT. The encoded protein is CATRGGSSGNTIYF.

The rearrangement joins TRBV7-8 to TRBJ2-7, with TRBD1 as a possible D gene (5 bases). CDR1 and CDR2 (germline): SGHVS, FQNEAQ. The CDR3 sequence is 15 residues long. V was clipped by 4 bases and J by 2 bases, with 15 bases between them. The CDR3 region has the DNA TGTGCCAGCAGCTCTCGCCGGCAGGGCCCCTACGAGCAGTACTTC. This sequence encodes CASSSRRQGPYEQYF.

The genes are TRBV6-6 and TRBJ2-3; tentative D call: TRBD2 (6 bases). The CDR3 sequence is 13 residues long. Trimming took off 5 bases at V and 4 bases at J, with 10 bases between the two ends. Looked up from germline, CDR1 is MNHNY and CDR2 is SVGAGI (reference sequence). In nucleotides, the CDR3 is TGTGCCAGCAGTATCGGGAGTCCAGATACGCAGTATTTT. Protein sequence: CASSIGSPDTQYF.

This rearrangement joins TRBV9 to TRBJ1-5; D not certain. Trimming took off 4 bases at V and 0 bases at J, with 14 bases between the two ends. Germline V gene lookup returns CDR1 SGDLS and CDR2 YYNGEE. The CDR3 is 16 amino acids. CDR3 nucleotides: TGTGCCAGCAGCCCTCGGTTTAGTGGTAGCAATCAGCCCCAGCATTTT. It translates to CASSPRFSGSNQPQHF.

This CDR3 is CASSFFPGPSGANVLTF. The CDR3, as DNA: TGTGCCAGCAGTTTCTTTCCGGGACCCTCTGGGGCCAACGTCCTGACTTTC. The chain couples TRBV27 to TRBJ2-6; D may correspond to TRBD1 or TRBD2 (5 bases each). V dropped 3 bases and J dropped 0 bases, with 12 bases sitting between them. The CDR3 covers 17 residues. Germline V CDR1 and CDR2: MNHEY, SMNVEV (reference sequence).

The V gene is TRBV7-9, the J gene TRBJ2-1; TRBD2 matches at 7 bases. V lost 1 base to trimming and J lost 4 bases; unmatched junction nucleotides: 4. The CDR3 sequence is 15 residues long. The germline V gene encodes CDR1 SEHNR and CDR2 FQNEAQ (reference sequence). CDR3 sequence reads: CASSLGLGGYNEQFF. Here the CDR3 DNA reads TGTGCCAGCAGCTTAGGGCTCGGGGGGTACAATGAGCAGTTCTTC.

The rearrangement joins TRBV6-5 to TRBJ1-3; D gene ambiguous. This CDR3 is 15 amino acids long. Germline V gene lookup returns CDR1 MNHEY and CDR2 SVGAGI. V lost 3 bases and J 2 bases, leaving 11 bases between the germline ends. The CDR3 loop reads CASSYGIMPGNTIYF. The CDR3 coding sequence is TGTGCCAGCAGTTATGGGATAATGCCTGGAAACACCATATATTTT.

The CDR3 protein is CASSRDTLAYEQYF. CDR3 bases: TGTGCCAGCTCACGGGACACCCTAGCCTACGAGCAGTACTTC. The chain links TRBV18 to TRBJ2-7; maybe TRBD1 (6 bases). Germline assignment: CDR1 KGHSH and CDR2 LQKENI. The CDR3 is 14 amino acids. The V end lost 4 bases, the J end lost 2 bases, and 12 bases lay between the germline ends.

The rearrangement links TRBV5-6 to TRBJ2-7; no clear D gene. The CDR3 spans 14 residues. The V end was cut by 2 bases, the J end by 2 bases, with 11 bases between. Germline values: CDR1 SGHDT, CDR2 YYEEEE. The CDR3 coding sequence is TGTGCCAGCAGCTTTAAACTGAACCCCTACGAGCAGTACTTC. Translation: CASSFKLNPYEQYF. Complete variable domain (other parts from reference TRBV5-6 and TRBJ2-7): DAGVTQSPTHLIKTRGQQVTLRCSPKSGHDTVSWYQQALGQGPQFIFQYYEEEERQRGNFPDRFSGHQFPNYSSELNVNALLLGDSALYLCASSFKLNPYEQYFGPGTRLTVT.

CDR3 residues: CASSHSGRAREQYF. CDR3 nucleotide sequence: TGTGCCAGCAGTCATAGCGGGAGGGCTAGGGAGCAGTACTTC. The V gene is TRBV6-6, the J gene TRBJ2-7; TRBD2 aligns across 11 bases. The CDR3 totals 14 residues. Unmatched junction bases numbered 7, after V lost 5 bases and J lost 7 bases. Germline CDR1 is MNHNY and CDR2 is SVGAGI (reference sequence).

Notes on this clone: One end of the junction is discordant with germline, which a read error may explain. The V and J genes are TRBV7-7 and TRBJ1-3; unclear D gene. The CDR3 spans 15 residues. The germline V gene has CDR1 SSHAT and CDR2 FNYEAQ (reference sequence). The CDR3 here is CASSAPRAAGNTIYF. For the CDR3, the DNA is TGTGCTAGCAGCGCGCCTCGGGCGGCTGGAAACACCATATATTTT. Using reference TRBV7-7 and TRBJ1-3 for the parts outside the CDR3, the full variable domain is GAGVSQSPRYKVTKRGQDVTLRCDPISSHATLYWYQQALGQGPEFLTYFNYEAQPDKSGLPSDRFSAERPEGSISTLTIQRTEQRDSAMYRCASSAPRAAGNTIYFGEGSWLTVV.